A selection of T cell receptor beta chains follows, all from one sample in a study of spatial heterogeneity in lung cancer. TCRdb re-analysed the 5' RACE reads in MiXCR, keeping a single row per CDR3 protein. In the table there are under 150,000 distinct CDR3 sequences, roughly 10% of which are singletons. The source was PBMCs, collected at follow-up. The receptors were sampled from a female donor with early-stage non-small cell lung cancer. Each CDR3 is given with its conserved first and last residue. D genes are given only for firm matches. Only some rows state a clone size, as once, few, many or a class for expanded clones.

>TRBJ2-7|.|.|TRBV9
TGTGCCAGCAGCAAACACGGGACGGGGAGCTACGAGCAGTACTTC
CASSKHGTGSYEQYF
>TRBJ1-4|.|.|TRBV3-1
TGTGCCAGCAGCCAAGTTCGCGAAAAACTGTTTTTT
CASSQVREKLFF
>TRBJ2-2|.|.|TRBV7-8
TGTGCCAGCAGCCCCCTGGGAGGCCAGAACACCGGGGAGCTGTTTTTT
CASSPLGGQNTGELFF
>TRBJ2-1|.|few|TRBV2
TGTGCCAGCAGTCCCCGCAATTTCGTTGAGCAGTTCTTC
CASSPRNFVEQFF
>TRBJ2-1|TRBD2|.|TRBV25-1
TGTGCCAGCAGTTTACCTGGCGGGGGGCGGCATGAGCAGTTCTTC
CASSLPGGGRHEQFF
>TRBJ2-3|TRBD2|.|TRBV20-1
TGCAGTGCTGTCATCCACGGGACTAAAAACACAGATACGCAGTATTTT
CSAVIHGTKNTDTQYF
>TRBJ1-2|TRBD1|few|TRBV30
TGTGCCTGGAGTGTATATAGGACAGGGATCCATGGCTACACCTTC
CAWSVYRTGIHGYTF
>TRBJ2-2|TRBD1|few|TRBV2
TGTGCCAGCAAAGCCAGGGGGCAGAACACCGGGGAGCTGTTTTTT
CASKARGQNTGELFF
>TRBJ1-5|.|few|TRBV15
TGTGCCACCAGCCGGCGGTGGGGGCCAGGGCATCAGCCCCAGCATTTT
CATSRRWGPGHQPQHF
>TRBJ2-1|.|few|TRBV11-2
TGTGCCAGCAGCTTAGCTATTCGCTCCTACAATGAGCAGTTCTTC
CASSLAIRSYNEQFF